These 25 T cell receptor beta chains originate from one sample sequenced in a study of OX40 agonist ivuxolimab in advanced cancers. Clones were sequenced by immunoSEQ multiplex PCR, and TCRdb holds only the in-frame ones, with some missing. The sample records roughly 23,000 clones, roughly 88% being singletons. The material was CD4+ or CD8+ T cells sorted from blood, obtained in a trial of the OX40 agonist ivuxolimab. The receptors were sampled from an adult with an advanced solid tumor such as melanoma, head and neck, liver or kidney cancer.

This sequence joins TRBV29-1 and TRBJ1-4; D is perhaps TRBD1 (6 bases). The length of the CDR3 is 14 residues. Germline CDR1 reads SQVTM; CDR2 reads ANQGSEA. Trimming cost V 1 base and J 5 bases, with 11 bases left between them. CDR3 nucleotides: TGCAGCGTTGAAGGGCAGGGGCAGAATGAAAAACTGTTTTTT. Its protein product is CSVEGQGQNEKLFF.

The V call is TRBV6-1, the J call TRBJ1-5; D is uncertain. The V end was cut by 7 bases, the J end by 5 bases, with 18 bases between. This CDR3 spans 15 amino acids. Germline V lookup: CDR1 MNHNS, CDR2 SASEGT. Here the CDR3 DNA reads TGTGCCAGCACGTTGAATCGGGTGTGGGATCAGCCCCAGCATTTT. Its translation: CASTLNRVWDQPQHF.

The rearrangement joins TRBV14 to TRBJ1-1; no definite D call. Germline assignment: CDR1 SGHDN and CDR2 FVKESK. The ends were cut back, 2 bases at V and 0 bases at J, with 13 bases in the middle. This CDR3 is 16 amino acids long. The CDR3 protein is CASSQLSLLMNTEAFF. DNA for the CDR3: TGTGCCAGCAGCCAACTATCCCTTCTAATGAACACTGAAGCTTTCTTT.

CDR3 nucleotides: TGTGCCAGCAGCCAAGAAAGGGTCGCGGGAGCTACCGGGGAGCTGTTTTTT. Protein product: CASSQERVAGATGELFF. V and J are TRBV14 and TRBJ2-2, with TRBD2 identical over 7 bases. The germline CDR1 and CDR2 sequences are SGHDN and FVKESK. The CDR3 contains 17 residues. V shed 0 bases, J shed 5 bases, and the junction held 9 bases outside the gene matches. Looking up the rest from reference TRBV14 and TRBJ2-2 gives the full variable domain: EAGVTQFPSHSVIEKGQTVTLRCDPISGHDNLYWYRRVMGKEIKFLLHFVKESKQDESGMPNNRFLAERTGGTYSTLKVQPAELEDSGVYFCASSQERVAGATGELFFGEGSRLTVL.

The CDR3 protein is CASSNIGQTTYTEAFF. The CDR3 nucleotides are TGTGCCAGTAGTAACATAGGGCAGACCACTTACACTGAAGCTTTCTTT. The V gene is TRBV19, the J gene TRBJ1-1; no clear D. Trimming pared 4 bases from V and 3 bases from J, leaving 18 bases between. CDR3 length: 16 residues. CDR1 is LNHDA, CDR2 SQIVND, per germline (reference sequence).

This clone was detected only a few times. The CDR3 protein is CASSLFQGPRGYTF. CDR3 DNA: TGTGCCAGCAGTTTATTTCAGGGGCCACGGGGCTACACCTTC. The chain carries TRBV28 and TRBJ1-2, with a weak D call TRBD1 (6 bases). This CDR3 is 14 amino acids long. V shed 1 base and J shed 8 bases, with 14 bases lying between them. In germline, CDR1 is MDHEN, CDR2 SYDVKM.

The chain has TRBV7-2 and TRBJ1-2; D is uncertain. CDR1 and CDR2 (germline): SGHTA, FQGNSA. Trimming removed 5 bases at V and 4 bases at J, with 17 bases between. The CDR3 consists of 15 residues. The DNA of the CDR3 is TGTGCCAGCAGCCATACGACGACCTCGGGCTATGGCTACACCTTC. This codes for CASSHTTTSGYGYTF. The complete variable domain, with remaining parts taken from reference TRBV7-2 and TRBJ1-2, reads GAGVSQSPSNKVTEKGKDVELRCDPISGHTALYWYRQSLGQGLEFLIYFQGNSAPDKSGLPSDRFSAERTGGSVSTLTIQRTQQEDSAVYLCASSHTTTSGYGYTFGSGTRLTVV.

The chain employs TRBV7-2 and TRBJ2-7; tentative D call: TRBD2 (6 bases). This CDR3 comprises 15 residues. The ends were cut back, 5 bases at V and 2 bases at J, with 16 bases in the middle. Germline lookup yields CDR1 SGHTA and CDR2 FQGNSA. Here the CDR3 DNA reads TGTGCCAGCAGCGTAGGGGCTAGCGTTACCTACGAGCAGTACTTC. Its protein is CASSVGASVTYEQYF.

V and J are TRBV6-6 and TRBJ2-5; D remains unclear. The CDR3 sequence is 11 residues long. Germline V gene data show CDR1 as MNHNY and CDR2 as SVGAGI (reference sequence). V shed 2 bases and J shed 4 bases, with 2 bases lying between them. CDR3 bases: TGTGCCAGCAGTTACGGAGAGACCCAGTACTTC. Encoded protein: CASSYGETQYF.

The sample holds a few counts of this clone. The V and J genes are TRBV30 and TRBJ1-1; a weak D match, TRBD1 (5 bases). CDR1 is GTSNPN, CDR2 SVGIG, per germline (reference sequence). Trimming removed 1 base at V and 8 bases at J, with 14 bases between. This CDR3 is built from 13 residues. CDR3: CAWSEGVRYEAFF. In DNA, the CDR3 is TGTGCCTGGAGTGAAGGGGTAAGGTACGAAGCTTTCTTT.

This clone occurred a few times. The CDR3 loop reads CASSFQAHYEQYF. Here the CDR3 DNA reads TGTGCCAGCAGCTTCCAGGCCCACTACGAGCAGTACTTC. The rearrangement joins TRBV7-9 to TRBJ2-7; D ambiguous. The CDR3 length is 13 residues. V lost 3 bases and J 3 bases, leaving 9 bases between the germline ends. Per the germline V gene, CDR1 is SEHNR and CDR2 is FQNEAQ (reference sequence). Combining the CDR3 with reference TRBV7-9 and TRBJ2-7 gives the whole variable domain DTGVSQNPRHKITKRGQNVTFRCDPISEHNRLYWYRQTLGQGPEFLTYFQNEAQLEKSRLLSDRFSAERPKGSFSTLEIQRTEQGDSAMYLCASSFQAHYEQYFGPGTRLTVT.

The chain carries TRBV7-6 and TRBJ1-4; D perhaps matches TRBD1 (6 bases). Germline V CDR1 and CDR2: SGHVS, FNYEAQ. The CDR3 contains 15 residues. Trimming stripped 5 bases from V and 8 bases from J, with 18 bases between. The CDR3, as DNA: TGTGCCAGCAGCGGTACAGGGAATTTTGGAGAAAAACTGTTTTTT. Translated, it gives CASSGTGNFGEKLFF.

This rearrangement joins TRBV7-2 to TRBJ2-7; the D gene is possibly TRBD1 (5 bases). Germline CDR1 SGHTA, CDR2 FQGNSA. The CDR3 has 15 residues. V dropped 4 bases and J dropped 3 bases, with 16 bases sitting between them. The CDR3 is CASSYGQGLLYEQYF. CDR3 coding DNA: TGTGCCAGCAGCTATGGACAAGGCCTTCTCTACGAGCAGTACTTC.

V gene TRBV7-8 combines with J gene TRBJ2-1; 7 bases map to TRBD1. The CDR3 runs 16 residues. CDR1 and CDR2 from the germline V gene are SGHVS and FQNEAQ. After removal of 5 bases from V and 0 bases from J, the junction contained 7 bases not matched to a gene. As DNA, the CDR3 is TGTGCCAGCAGCGGGCGGACAGGCCTCTCCTACAATGAGCAGTTCTTC. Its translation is CASSGRTGLSYNEQFF.

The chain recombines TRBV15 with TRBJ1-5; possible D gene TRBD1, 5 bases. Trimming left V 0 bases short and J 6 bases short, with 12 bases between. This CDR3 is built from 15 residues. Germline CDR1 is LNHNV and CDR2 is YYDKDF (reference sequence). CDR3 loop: CATSRDRGEGQPQHF. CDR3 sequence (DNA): TGTGCCACCAGCAGAGATCGGGGGGAAGGTCAGCCCCAGCATTTT.

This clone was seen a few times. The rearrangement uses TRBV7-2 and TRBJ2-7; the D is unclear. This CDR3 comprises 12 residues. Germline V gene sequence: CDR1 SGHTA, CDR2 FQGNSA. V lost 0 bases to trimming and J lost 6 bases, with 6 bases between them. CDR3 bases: TGTGCCAGCAGCTTAGCTCCTGGCGAGCAGTACTTC. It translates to CASSLAPGEQYF.

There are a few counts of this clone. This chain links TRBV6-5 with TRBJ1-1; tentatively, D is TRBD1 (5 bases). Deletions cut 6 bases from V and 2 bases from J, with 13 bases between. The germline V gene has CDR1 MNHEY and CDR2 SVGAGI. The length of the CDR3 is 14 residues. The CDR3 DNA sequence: TGTGCCAGCAGCCCGTCTAGGGGTAACACTGAAGCTTTCTTT. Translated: CASSPSRGNTEAFF.

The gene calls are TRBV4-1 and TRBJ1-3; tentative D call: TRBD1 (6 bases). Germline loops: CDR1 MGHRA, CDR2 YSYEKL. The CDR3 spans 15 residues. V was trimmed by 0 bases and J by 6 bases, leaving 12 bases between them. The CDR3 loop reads CASSQETGIVNTIYF. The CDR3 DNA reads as TGCGCCAGCAGCCAAGAGACAGGCATCGTAAACACCATATATTTT.

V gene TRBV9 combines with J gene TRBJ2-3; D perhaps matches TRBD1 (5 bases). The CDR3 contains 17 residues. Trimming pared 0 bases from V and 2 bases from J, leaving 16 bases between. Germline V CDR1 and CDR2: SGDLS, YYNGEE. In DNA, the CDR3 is TGTGCCAGCAGCGTAGGGGGCAGTGTCTATTACACAGATACGCAGTATTTT. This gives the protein CASSVGGSVYYTDTQYF.

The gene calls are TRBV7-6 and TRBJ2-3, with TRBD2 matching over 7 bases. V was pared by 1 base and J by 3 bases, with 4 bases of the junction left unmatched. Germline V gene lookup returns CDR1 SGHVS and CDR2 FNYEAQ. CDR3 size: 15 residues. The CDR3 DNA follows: TGTGCCAGCAGCTTAGTTCCTAGCGGAACAGATACGCAGTATTTT. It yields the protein CASSLVPSGTDTQYF.

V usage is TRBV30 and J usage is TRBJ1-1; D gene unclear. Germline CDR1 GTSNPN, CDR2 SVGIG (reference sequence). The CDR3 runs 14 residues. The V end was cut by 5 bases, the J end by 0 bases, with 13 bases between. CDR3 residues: CAWSRWGMNTEAFF. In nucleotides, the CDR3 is TGTGCCTGGTCCCGCTGGGGTATGAACACTGAAGCTTTCTTT.

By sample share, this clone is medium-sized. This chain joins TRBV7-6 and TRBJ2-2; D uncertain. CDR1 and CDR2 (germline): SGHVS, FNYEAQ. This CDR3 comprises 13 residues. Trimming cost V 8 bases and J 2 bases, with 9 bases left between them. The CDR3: CASGRVNTGELFF. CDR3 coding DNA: TGTGCCAGCGGGCGAGTTAACACCGGGGAGCTGTTTTTT.

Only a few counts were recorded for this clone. CDR3 sequence reads: CASSQDGTQREKLFF. The DNA of the CDR3 is TGCGCCAGCAGCCAAGATGGGACCCAGAGGGAAAAACTGTTTTTT. The rearrangement links TRBV4-1 to TRBJ1-4, with TRBD1 as a possible D gene (5 bases). The CDR3 extends over 15 amino acids. The germline V and J ends were trimmed by 0 bases and 8 bases, with 13 bases remaining between them. CDR1 MGHRA and CDR2 YSYEKL come from the germline V gene.

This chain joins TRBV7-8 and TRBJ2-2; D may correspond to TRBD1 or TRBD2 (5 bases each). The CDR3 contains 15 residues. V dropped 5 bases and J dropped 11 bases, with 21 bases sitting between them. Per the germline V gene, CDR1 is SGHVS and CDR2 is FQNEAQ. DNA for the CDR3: TGTGCCAGCAGCGCGTCTTGGGGCGTTGCGGGCGAGCTGTTTTTT. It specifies CASSASWGVAGELFF.

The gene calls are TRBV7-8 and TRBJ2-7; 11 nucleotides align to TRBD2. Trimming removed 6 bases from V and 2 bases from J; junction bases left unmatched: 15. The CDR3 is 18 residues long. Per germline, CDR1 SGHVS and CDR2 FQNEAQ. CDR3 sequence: CASRPGERTSGHPYEQYF. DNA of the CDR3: TGTGCCAGCAGACCAGGGGAGAGGACTAGCGGGCATCCCTACGAGCAGTACTTC.